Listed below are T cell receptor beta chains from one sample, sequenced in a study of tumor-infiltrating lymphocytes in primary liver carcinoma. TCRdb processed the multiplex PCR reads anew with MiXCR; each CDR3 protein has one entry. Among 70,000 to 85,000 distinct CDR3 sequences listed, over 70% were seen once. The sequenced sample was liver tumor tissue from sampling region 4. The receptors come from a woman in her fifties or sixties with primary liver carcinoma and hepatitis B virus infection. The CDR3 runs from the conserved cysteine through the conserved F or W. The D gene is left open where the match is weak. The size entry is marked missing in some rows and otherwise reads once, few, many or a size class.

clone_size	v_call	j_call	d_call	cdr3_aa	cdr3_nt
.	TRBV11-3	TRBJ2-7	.	CASSTRGALPSYEQHF	TGTGCCAGCAGCACCCGCGGGGCACTACCTTCCTACGAGCAGCACTTC
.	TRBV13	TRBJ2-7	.	CASSSPWAHCEQYF	TGTGCCAGCAGCTCCCCCTGGGCCCACTGCGAGCAGTACTTC
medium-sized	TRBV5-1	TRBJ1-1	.	CASSLGRGDGGDNTEAFF	TGCGCCAGCAGCTTGGGACGAGGAGACGGTGGGGATAACACTGAAGCTTTCTTT
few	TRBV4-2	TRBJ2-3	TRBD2	CASNLKLSSGSVDTQYF	TGTGCCAGCAACCTAAAGTTGTCTAGCGGGAGTGTAGATACGCAGTATTTT
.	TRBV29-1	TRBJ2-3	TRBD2	CSVPGRGITDTQYF	TGCAGCGTGCCGGGGCGGGGGATCACAGATACGCAATATTTT
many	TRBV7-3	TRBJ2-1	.	CASSLGAYNEQFF	TGTGCCAGCAGCTTAGGGGCTTACAATGAGCAGTTCTTC
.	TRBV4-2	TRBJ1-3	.	CACSLGGSHGNTIYF	TGTGCCTGCAGCCTGGGGGGATCGCATGGAAACACCATATATTTT
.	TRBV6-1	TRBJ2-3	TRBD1	CASLLTGGSIDTQYF	TGTGCCAGTCTACTCACAGGGGGCTCAATAGATACGCAGTATTTT
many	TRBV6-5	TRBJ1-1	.	CASSRTAMNTEAFF	TGTGCCAGCAGCCGGACAGCTATGAACACTGAAGCTTTCTTT
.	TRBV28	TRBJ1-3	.	CASSSRGNTIHF	TGTGCCAGCAGCTCCCGCGGAAACACCATACATTTT
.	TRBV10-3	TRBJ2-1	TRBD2	CAIRAGTYPGGYEQFF	TGTGCCATCAGGGCAGGGACCTACCCCGGGGGGTATGAGCAGTTCTTC
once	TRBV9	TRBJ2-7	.	CASSPGLFYEQYF	TGTGCCAGCAGCCCCGGACTTTTCTACGAGCAGTACTTC
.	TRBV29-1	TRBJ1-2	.	CSAASGTDYGYTF	TGTAGCGCCGCTAGCGGGACTGACTATGGCTACACCTTC
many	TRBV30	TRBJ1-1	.	CAWLILGTEAFF	TGTGCCTGGTTAATCCTGGGCACTGAAGCTTTCTTT
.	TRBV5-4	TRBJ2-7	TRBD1	CASSLGQAIGYEQYF	TGTGCTAGCAGCTTGGGACAGGCTATAGGCTACGAGCAGTACTTC
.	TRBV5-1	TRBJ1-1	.	CASSLGTANTETFF	TGCGCCAGCAGCTTGGGGACAGCGAACACTGAAACTTTCTTT
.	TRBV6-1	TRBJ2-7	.	CASGHHSYEQYF	TGTGCCAGCGGACATCACTCCTACGAGCAATACTTC
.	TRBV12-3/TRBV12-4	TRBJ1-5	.	CVSSLGQIGRPRHF	TGTGTCAGCAGCCTCGGACAGATCGGGAGGCCCCGGCATTTT
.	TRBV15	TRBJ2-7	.	CATSPGTPWEQYF	TGTGCCACCAGCCCCGGAACGCCTTGGGAGCAGTACTTC
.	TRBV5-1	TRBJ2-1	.	CVSSLDVLNNEQFF	TGCGTCAGCAGCTTGGACGTCCTCAACAATGAGCAGTTCTTC
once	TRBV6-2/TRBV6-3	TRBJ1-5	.	CARTYSNYQRGSQPQHF	TGTGCCAGGACTTACTCGAATTACCAACGGGGAAGTCAGCCCCAGCATTTT
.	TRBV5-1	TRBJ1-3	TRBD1	CPSSLAGGISSGNTIYF	TGCCCCAGCAGCTTGGCAGGGGGAATCAGCTCTGGAAACACCATATATTTT
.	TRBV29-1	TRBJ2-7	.	CSVGLVSEQYF	TGCAGCGTCGGATTAGTCAGCGAGCAGTACTTC
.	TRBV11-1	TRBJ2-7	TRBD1	CANSYGDSYKQYF	TGTGCCAACAGCTACGGGGACAGCTACAAGCAGTACTTC
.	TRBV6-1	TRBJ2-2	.	CASKTRDTWELFF	TGTGCCAGCAAGACTAGGGACACATGGGAGCTGTTTTTT
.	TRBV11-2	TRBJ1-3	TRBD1	CNSSSRPDRGAYSGNTIYF	TGCAACAGCAGCTCACGCCCGGACAGGGGAGCGTACTCTGGAAACACCATATATTTT
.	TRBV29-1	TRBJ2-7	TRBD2	CSVAPTSDRHEQYF	TGCAGTGTTGCTCCGACTAGCGACCGCCACGAGCAGTACTTC
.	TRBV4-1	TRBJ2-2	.	CACSRLWHDNTGEPFF	TGCGCCTGCAGCCGCCTATGGCACGATAACACCGGGGAGCCGTTTTTT
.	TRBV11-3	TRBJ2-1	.	CASGLDFGLGIYSEQFF	TGTGCCAGCGGCTTAGATTTCGGCCTAGGTATTTACAGTGAGCAGTTCTTC
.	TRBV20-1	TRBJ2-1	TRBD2	CSARRTSGRNEQFF	TGCAGTGCTAGGAGGACTAGCGGGAGAAATGAGCAGTTCTTC
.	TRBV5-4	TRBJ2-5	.	CANSPRGGQGTQYF	TGTGCCAACAGCCCCAGGGGGGGACAAGGGACCCAGTACTTC
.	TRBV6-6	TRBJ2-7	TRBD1	CARSYRTGLGYTQYF	TGTGCCAGAAGTTACAGGACAGGGTTAGGGTACACGCAGTACTTC
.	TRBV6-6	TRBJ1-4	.	CVSSYGASSEKLFF	TGTGTCAGCAGTTATGGGGCGTCGAGTGAAAAACTGTTTTTT
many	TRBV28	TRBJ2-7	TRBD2	CASSPPGREGFYEQYF	TGTGCCAGCAGTCCACCGGGGCGGGAGGGGTTCTACGAGCAGTACTTC
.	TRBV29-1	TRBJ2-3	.	CSVDGRGTDTRYF	TGCAGCGTCGACGGTAGAGGCACAGATACGCGGTATTTT
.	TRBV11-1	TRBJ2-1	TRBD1	CACSTPRDSYNGQFF	TGTGCCTGCAGCACCCCTCGGGACAGCTACAATGGGCAGTTCTTC
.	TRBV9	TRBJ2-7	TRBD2	CASSATSGRTYEQYF	TGTGCCAGCAGCGCGACTAGCGGGAGAACTTACGAGCAGTACTTC
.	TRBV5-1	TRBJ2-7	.	CASSFLGASGNEKYF	TGCGCTAGCAGCTTCCTTGGGGCATCGGGTAACGAGAAGTACTTC
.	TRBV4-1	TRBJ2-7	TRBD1	CANSQVIDRGAYEQYF	TGCGCCAACAGCCAAGTAATAGACAGGGGAGCCTACGAGCAGTACTTC
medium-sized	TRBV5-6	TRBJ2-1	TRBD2	CASSLYPPWSSGRGQFF	TGTGCCAGCAGCTTGTACCCCCCTTGGAGTAGCGGGAGAGGGCAGTTCTTC
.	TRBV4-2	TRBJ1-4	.	CASSQGQNLADATNEKLFF	TGTGCCAGCAGTCAAGGACAAAATCTAGCCGACGCAACTAATGAAAAACTGTTTTTT
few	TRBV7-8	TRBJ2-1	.	CASSPQPGSYNGQFF	TGTGCCAGCAGCCCCCAGCCCGGCTCCTACAATGGGCAGTTCTTC
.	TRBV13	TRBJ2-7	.	CASSLLRGYHEQYF	TGTGCCAGTAGCTTGCTCCGGGGGTACCACGAGCAGTACTTC
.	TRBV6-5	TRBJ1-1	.	CASTIRQGHPNTEAFF	TGTGCCAGCACTATAAGGCAGGGACACCCGAACACTGAAGCTTTCTTT
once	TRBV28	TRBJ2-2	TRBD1	CVSRDSYTEELFF	TGTGTCAGCAGGGACAGTTACACCGAGGAGCTGTTTTTT
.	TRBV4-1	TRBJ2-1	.	CASSHGGALGNEQLF	TGTGCCAGCAGCCACGGCGGGGCCCTAGGGAATGAGCAGCTCTTC